This T cell receptor (beta chain) was recorded in a study of blood T cell repertoires in COVID-19. This clone appeared once. Some clones are missing from TCRdb's copy, which holds only in-frame ones; the method was immunoSEQ multiplex PCR. The table has approximately 210,000 clones, roughly nine tenths seen once. Trimming removed 0 bases from V and 0 bases from J; junction bases left unmatched: 8. The CDR3 length is 17 residues. Germline CDR1 and CDR2: SGHKS and YYEKEE (reference sequence). The sequence derives from a man between 25 and 39 years old with acute or convalescent COVID-19. Sequenced: peripheral blood. V gene TRBV5-5 combines with J gene TRBJ2-7; 8 nucleotides match TRBD2. Here the CDR3 reads CASSLGVSGGSSYEQYF. CDR3 sequence (DNA): TGTGCCAGCAGCTTGGGAGTCTCGGGGGGGTCCTCCTACGAGCAGTACTTC.